The T cell receptor (beta chain) under discussion was sequenced for a study of T cells in Graves' hyperthyroidism and ophthalmopathy. Graves' hyperthyroidism showing no ophthalmopathy progression within 18 months was considered stable. Patients showing uncontrolled infection, other autoimmune disease, pregnancy or lactation were ineligible. RNA transcripts provided the source from which TCR beta CDR3 regions were amplified. Initially, a first-round RT-PCR of the TCR CDR3 employed the HTBI primer set. MiXCR was run by TCRdb on the multiplex PCR reads, yielding one entry per CDR3 protein. The sample has roughly 800,000 distinct CDR3 sequences, around 38% seen once. This clonotype was seen many times. The antigen remains undetermined. Germline loops: CDR1 SNHLY, CDR2 FYNNEI. The CDR3 has 11 amino acids. Trimming pared 11 bases from V and 4 bases from J, leaving 12 bases between. Findings and caveats of the study: Classification by a 13 V-J model distinguished ophthalmopathy from stable hyperthyroidism.

Sequencing was carried out using blood. The clonotype comes from a man younger than 30 with Graves' hyperthyroidism. V usage is TRBV2 and J usage is TRBJ2-7; tentative D call: TRBD2 (5 bases). The CDR3 coding sequence is TGTGCCGGAAGGAGGTGGTACGAGCAGTACTTC. Protein product: CAGRRWYEQYF.